These 29 T cell receptor beta chains came from one sample sequenced in a study of spatial heterogeneity in lung cancer. Specified time point: sample taken at primary tumor resection. Whole RNA came from tumor, nontumor lung or frozen PBMC and was sequenced without being sorted. TCRdb re-analysed the 5' RACE reads in MiXCR, keeping a single row per CDR3 protein. There are 60,000 to 65,000 distinct CDR3 sequences in the sample; about 8% occur only once, and approximately 15% lies in the top ten. The source material was PBMCs, sampled at surgery. These receptors all stem from a female donor with early-stage non-small cell lung cancer.

This clonotype came up many times. The rearrangement joins TRBV27 to TRBJ1-4; D unresolved. V was trimmed by 10 bases and J by 1 base, leaving 10 bases between them. The V gene's germline CDR1 is MNHEY and CDR2 SMNVEV (reference sequence). The CDR3 runs 13 residues. CDR3 DNA sequence: TGTGCCACCTCTCGGGGAACTAATGAAAAACTGTTTTTT. It specifies CATSRGTNEKLFF.

This clonotype was observed a few times. This sequence joins TRBV20-1 and TRBJ1-5; weak D call: TRBD1 (6 bases). In germline, CDR1 is DFQATT, CDR2 SNEGSKA (reference sequence). The germline V and J ends were trimmed by 6 bases and 5 bases, with 20 bases remaining between them. The CDR3 loop spans 15 amino acids. This CDR3 reads CSARRRGGRYQPQHF. CDR3 nucleotides: TGCAGTGCAAGACGGAGGGGGGGGCGATATCAGCCCCAGCATTTT.

The rearrangement links TRBV19 to TRBJ2-1; TRBD2 aligns across 12 bases. This CDR3 has 15 amino acids. Trimming took 3 bases from V and 10 from J; bases not matched to a gene: 7. Germline-derived CDR1 and CDR2 are LNHDA and SQIVND (reference sequence). The CDR3 region is CASSIGTSGFHEQFF. The CDR3 DNA sequence: TGTGCCAGTAGTATTGGGACTAGCGGGTTCCACGAGCAGTTCTTC.

This chain connects TRBV12-3 or TRBV12-4 to TRBJ1-6; D remains unclear. The V end was cut by 6 bases, the J end by 6 bases, with 12 bases between. The CDR3 consists of 14 residues. This CDR3 reads CASRTTGFNSPLHF. For the CDR3, the DNA is TGTGCCAGCAGAACGACGGGATTTAATTCACCCCTCCACTTT.

This clonotype was counted a few times. The V and J genes are TRBV7-9 and TRBJ2-1; 16 nucleotides agree with TRBD2. The length of the CDR3 is 19 residues. Looked up from germline, CDR1 is SEHNR and CDR2 is FQNEAQ (reference sequence). With V trimmed by 5 bases and J by 4 bases, 11 bases remained unmatched. The CDR3 bases are TGTGCCAGCAGCCAGACCCTGGGACTAGCGGGGGGGGTTTACAATGAGCAGTTCTTC. This codes for CASSQTLGLAGGVYNEQFF.

This chain uses TRBV20-1 with TRBJ2-3, with 10 bases matching TRBD2. Germline V lookup: CDR1 DFQATT, CDR2 SNEGSKA (reference sequence). This CDR3 spans 16 amino acids. The J segment lost 4 bases and the V segment lost 5 bases, leaving 12 bases of the junction unmatched. CDR3 in DNA: TGCAGTGCTCCGCCCGAGCGGGGGGGAGTATCAGATACGCAGTATTTT. Translation gives CSAPPERGGVSDTQYF.

This clonotype was seen many times. This rearrangement joins TRBV3-1 to TRBJ1-1, with D hard to call. Germline-derived CDR1 and CDR2 are LGHDT and YNNKEL (reference sequence). This CDR3 has 14 amino acids. The V and J ends lost 1 base and 0 bases respectively, with 6 bases between them. The CDR3 bases are TGTGCCAGCAGCCAAGTCGTTATGAACACTGAAGCTTTCTTT. Translation gives CASSQVVMNTEAFF.

This clonotype showed up many times. V gene TRBV6-5 combines with J gene TRBJ1-6; no firm D call. From germline, CDR1 is MNHEY and CDR2 SVGAGI. V lost 6 bases, J lost 7 bases, and 7 bases lay in between. This CDR3 region has 12 residues. CDR3 DNA sequence: TGTGCCAGCAGACAGACAAATTCACCCCTCCACTTT. This gives the protein CASRQTNSPLHF.

The rearrangement links TRBV28 to TRBJ1-2, with a possible D match to TRBD1 (5 bases). The CDR3 is 14 amino acids. V lost 10 bases to trimming and J lost 2 bases, with 17 bases between them. Germline V lookup: CDR1 MDHEN, CDR2 SYDVKM. CDR3 amino acids: CATAGTSPNYGYTF. The CDR3 coding sequence is TGTGCCACCGCCGGGACCTCCCCAAACTATGGCTACACCTTC.

There are many counts of this clonotype. The chain joins TRBV28 to TRBJ2-1; 8 bases agree with TRBD2. The CDR3 is 16 amino acids. The V and J ends lost 6 bases and 0 bases, in that order; junction bases with no gene match: 7. Germline lookup yields CDR1 MDHEN and CDR2 SYDVKM. CDR3 region: CASRHQRGSSYNEQFF. The CDR3 bases are TGTGCCAGCAGACACCAGCGGGGGAGCTCCTACAATGAGCAGTTCTTC.

The chain has TRBV12-3 or TRBV12-4 and TRBJ1-1; D gene unclear. V shed 4 bases and J shed 11 bases, with 14 bases lying between them. This CDR3 comprises 12 residues. CDR3 DNA: TGTGCCAGCAGTTCTTTAGGGCTCAGGGCTTTCTTT. This gives the protein CASSSLGLRAFF.

In its sample, this clonotype was seen many times. The chain employs TRBV29-1 and TRBJ2-1; TRBD1 matches at 8 bases. This CDR3 region has 11 residues. Per the germline V gene, CDR1 is SQVTM and CDR2 is ANQGSEA. This CDR3 is CRVDRGGEQFF. DNA of the CDR3: TGCAGGGTAGACAGGGGAGGTGAGCAGTTCTTC.

This clonotype was detected many times. This chain joins TRBV27 and TRBJ2-5, with a tentative D call TRBD1 (6 bases). From germline, CDR1 is MNHEY and CDR2 SMNVEV (reference sequence). V lost 5 bases to trimming and J lost 5 bases, with 18 bases between them. The CDR3 has 15 residues. CDR3 sequence (DNA): TGTGCCAGCAGTCGGGCACAGGGTACGTCGGAGACCCAGTACTTC. Its translation is CASSRAQGTSETQYF.

This clonotype was observed many times. V and J are TRBV7-3 and TRBJ2-2; TRBD2 matches 14 bases. The CDR3 is 18 residues long. Trimming removed 2 bases from V and 4 bases from J; junction bases left unmatched: 6. From germline, CDR1 is SGHTA and CDR2 FQGTGA. This CDR3 is CASSLGTSGSFGTGELFF. DNA for the CDR3: TGTGCCAGCAGCTTAGGGACTAGCGGGAGTTTCGGCACCGGGGAGCTGTTTTTT.

This clonotype came up many times. V usage is TRBV12-3 or TRBV12-4 and J usage is TRBJ1-4; the match to TRBD1 covers 10 bases. The CDR3 covers 16 residues. V was pared by 5 bases and J by 8 bases, with 11 bases of the junction left unmatched. Here the CDR3 DNA reads TGTGCCAGCAGTCCGACTCGACAGGGGGCGTGGGAAAAACTGTTTTTT. Encoded protein: CASSPTRQGAWEKLFF.

The V call is TRBV20-1, the J call TRBJ2-7; D gene unclear. CDR1 DFQATT and CDR2 SNEGSKA come from the germline V gene (reference sequence). The germline V and J ends were trimmed by 3 bases and 0 bases, with 12 bases remaining between them. The CDR3 extends over 14 amino acids. The chain's CDR3 is CSARSPRFSYEQYV. The CDR3 DNA reads as TGCAGTGCTAGGTCCCCTCGGTTCTCCTACGAGCAGTACGTC.

A few counts support this clonotype. The chain couples TRBV20-1 to TRBJ1-2, with no clear D. Germline CDR1 and CDR2: DFQATT and SNEGSKA (reference sequence). Deletions cut 5 bases from V and 4 bases from J, with 14 bases between. The CDR3 is 13 residues long. As DNA, the CDR3 is TGCAGTGCTGAGGACGGAGAATTCTATGGCTACACCTTC. Amino acids: CSAEDGEFYGYTF.

This clonotype appeared many times. The V and J genes are TRBV7-3 and TRBJ2-7; maybe TRBD1 (6 bases). Per the germline V gene, CDR1 is SGHTA and CDR2 is FQGTGA. This CDR3 contains 13 residues. Trimming cost V 4 bases and J 5 bases, with 12 bases left between them. The CDR3 reads CASSSGVADEQYF. The CDR3 DNA sequence: TGTGCCAGCAGCTCAGGGGTGGCCGACGAGCAGTACTTC.

This clonotype has ten or more counts. The V gene is TRBV20-1, the J gene TRBJ1-5, with 7 bases fitting TRBD1. The CDR3 is made up of 12 amino acids. Looked up from germline, CDR1 is DFQATT and CDR2 is SNEGSKA (reference sequence). V gave up 6 bases and J gave up 4 bases; unmatched junction bases: 3. The CDR3 loop is CSAMTGNQPQHF. The CDR3 DNA reads TGCAGTGCCATGACAGGGAATCAGCCCCAGCATTTT.

This clonotype was counted a few times. The CDR3 sequence is CASSPGGGDEQFF. CDR3 sequence (DNA): TGTGCCAGCAGCCCGGGGGGAGGGGATGAGCAGTTCTTC. The V gene is TRBV5-4, the J gene TRBJ2-1, with 7 bases lining up with TRBD2. Trimming removed 4 bases from V and 8 bases from J; junction bases left unmatched: 6. Germline V gene lookup returns CDR1 SGHNT and CDR2 YYREEE (reference sequence). CDR3 length: 13 amino acids.

This clonotype was seen repeatedly, ten times or more. CDR3 coding DNA: TGTGCCAGCAGCCGTCCACTTAACGATCAAGCTGGCTACACCTTC. Its protein product is CASSRPLNDQAGYTF. The V call is TRBV12-3 or TRBV12-4, the J call TRBJ1-2; no clear D. This CDR3 is 15 amino acids long. Trimming took off 6 bases at V and 7 bases at J, with 21 bases between the two ends.

This clonotype was counted only a few times. The chain carries TRBV6-5 and TRBJ2-2; D gene ambiguous. The CDR3 length is 15 residues. Germline V gene sequence: CDR1 MNHEY, CDR2 SVGAGI. V dropped 7 bases and J dropped 4 bases, with 16 bases sitting between them. This CDR3 is CASTYYLHATGELFF. DNA for the CDR3: TGTGCCAGCACCTACTACCTTCATGCCACCGGGGAGCTGTTTTTT.

This clonotype was observed a few times. The chain carries TRBV20-1 and TRBJ1-2; 9 nucleotides agree with TRBD1. The CDR3 spans 14 residues. The V segment lost 6 bases and the J segment 4 bases; nucleotides outside the gene matches: 9. Germline V gene sequence: CDR1 DFQATT, CDR2 SNEGSKA (reference sequence). The chain's CDR3 is CSASRDRAAYGYTF. CDR3 DNA sequence: TGCAGTGCAAGTCGGGACAGGGCGGCCTATGGCTACACCTTC.

This clonotype has a count of ten or more. The chain couples TRBV28 to TRBJ2-1, with a possible D match to TRBD1 (5 bases). V shed 6 bases and J shed 8 bases, with 17 bases lying between them. Germline CDR1 MDHEN, CDR2 SYDVKM. The length of the CDR3 is 14 residues. The CDR3 nucleotides read TGTGCCAGCAGCCTCCGACAGTCCTGGGATGAGCAGTTCTTC. Amino acids: CASSLRQSWDEQFF.

This clonotype was counted many times. This CDR3 reads CASSLWEGEKLFF. Written as DNA, the CDR3 is TGTGCCAGCAGCTTATGGGAGGGAGAAAAACTGTTTTTT. The chain uses TRBV7-7 and TRBJ1-4; the D is unclear. The CDR3 runs 13 residues. V dropped 2 bases and J dropped 8 bases, with 9 bases sitting between them. Germline CDR1 reads SSHAT; CDR2 reads FNYEAQ (reference sequence). The entire variable domain, with the rest obtained from reference TRBV7-7 and TRBJ1-4, is as follows: GAGVSQSPRYKVTKRGQDVTLRCDPISSHATLYWYQQALGQGPEFLTYFNYEAQPDKSGLPSDRFSAERPEGSISTLTIQRTEQRDSAMYRCASSLWEGEKLFFGSGTQLSVL.

This sequence joins TRBV12-3 or TRBV12-4 and TRBJ2-2; TRBD1 aligns across 7 bases. V lost 1 base and J lost 6; bases outside the gene matches: 11. CDR3 length: 17 residues. The CDR3, as DNA: TGTGCCAGCAGTTTAGTACTACCTCCAAGGGGGCCCGGGGAGCTGTTTTTT. It translates to CASSLVLPPRGPGELFF.

This chain uses TRBV19 with TRBJ2-1; D call uncertain. Germline V lookup: CDR1 LNHDA, CDR2 SQIVND (reference sequence). The V gene lost 5 bases and the J gene lost 0 bases, with 11 bases spanning the gap. This CDR3 comprises 15 residues. The CDR3 DNA is TGTGCCAGTAGTTCTCCGACACGCTCCTACAATGAGCAGTTCTTC. Translating it yields CASSSPTRSYNEQFF. Based on the CDR3 plus reference TRBV19 and TRBJ2-1, the full variable domain is DGGITQSPKYLFRKEGQNVTLSCEQNLNHDAMYWYRQDPGQGLRLIYYSQIVNDFQKGDIAEGYSVSREKKESFPLTVTSAQKNPTAFYLCASSSPTRSYNEQFFGPGTRLTVL.

Only a few counts were recorded for this clonotype. The chain uses TRBV28 and TRBJ1-1, with D possibly TRBD1 on 6 matching bases. Germline CDR1 is MDHEN and CDR2 is SYDVKM. The CDR3 runs to 13 residues. With 8 bases removed from V and 5 bases from J, the gap between germline ends came to 15 bases. The CDR3 DNA reads TGTGCCAGCGACGGGGGCGGGGGAACTGAAGCTTTCTTT. It translates to CASDGGGGTEAFF.

This clonotype was detected ten times or more. The chain joins TRBV20-1 to TRBJ1-6; 9 bases are a match to TRBD1. CDR3 length: 13 amino acids. Germline trimming cut 6 bases from V and 9 bases from J; bases unmatched to any gene: 6. From germline, CDR1 is DFQATT and CDR2 SNEGSKA (reference sequence). The CDR3 protein is CSARDRASSPLHF. CDR3 DNA sequence: TGCAGTGCGAGGGACAGGGCCAGTTCACCCCTCCACTTT.